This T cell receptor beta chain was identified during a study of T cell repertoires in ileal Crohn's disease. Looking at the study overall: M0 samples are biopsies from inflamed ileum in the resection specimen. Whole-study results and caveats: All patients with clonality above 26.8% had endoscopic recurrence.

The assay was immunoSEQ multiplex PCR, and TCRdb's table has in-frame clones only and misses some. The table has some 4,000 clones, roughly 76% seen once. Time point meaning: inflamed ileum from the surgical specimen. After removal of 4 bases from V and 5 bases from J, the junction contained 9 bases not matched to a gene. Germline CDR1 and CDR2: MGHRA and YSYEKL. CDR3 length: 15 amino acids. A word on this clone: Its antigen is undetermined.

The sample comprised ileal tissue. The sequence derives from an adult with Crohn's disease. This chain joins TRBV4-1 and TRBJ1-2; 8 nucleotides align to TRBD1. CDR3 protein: CASSPQGAEIYGYTF. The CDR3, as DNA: TGCGCCAGCAGCCCCCAGGGGGCGGAAATATATGGCTACACCTTC.